This T cell receptor beta chain was sequenced during a study of CXCR3-negative and CXCR3-positive naive CD8 T cells. Comment on this clonotype: What it binds is unknown.

At about 310,000 cells each, triplicate sorts were carried out for each CD8+ T cell subset. Overall study results and limits: Higher TRB CDR3 hydrophobicity marked CXCR3-positive naive cells relative to CXCR3-negative naive cells.

5' RACE that incorporated UMI labels was used to prepare the TRB cDNA libraries. TCRdb reprocessed the 5' RACE reads and reports one entry per CDR3 protein, with no DNA. The repertoire shows fewer than 90,000 distinct CDR3 sequences; the top ten hold around 0.58%. The CDR3 has 16 residues. Material: naive CXCR3+ CD8+ T cells from blood. Indicated subset: CD45RO-CCR7+CD27+CD95- naive CD8+ T cells expressing CXCR3 (TNR3+). The chain couples TRBV12-3 or TRBV12-4 to TRBJ2-5; lacking DNA, the TRBD1 call made by TCRdb goes unchecked. This receptor was taken from a human donor in good health. Some clones in this sample may be carry-over from other donors' samples. CDR3 in amino acids: CASSLGSESGEETQYF.